One and the same sample provided the 10 T cell receptor beta chains below, sequenced in a study of spatial heterogeneity in lung cancer. Via MiXCR, TCRdb re-called the 5' RACE reads, giving one row per CDR3 protein. The table lists about 43,000 distinct CDR3 sequences, about 23% of them singletons. The time point denotes: blood at routine non-recurrence follow-up after resection. This material consisted of PBMCs, taken at follow-up. The receptors derive from a female donor with early-stage non-small cell lung cancer.

This clonotype was found many times. The chain links TRBV18 to TRBJ1-1; TRBD1 might be the D (5 bases). Trimming pared 5 bases from V and 5 bases from J, leaving 21 bases between. This CDR3 has 16 residues. Germline loops: CDR1 KGHSH, CDR2 LQKENI. The CDR3 DNA is TGTGCCAGCTCATTCGGCGGGGGAGGGGCTGGGACTGAAGCTTTCTTT. Translating gives CASSFGGGGAGTEAFF.

V gene TRBV5-4 combines with J gene TRBJ2-7; 12 bases line up with TRBD2. The J segment lost 5 bases and the V segment lost 3 bases, leaving 3 bases of the junction unmatched. CDR3 length: 14 residues. Germline V gene sequence: CDR1 SGHNT, CDR2 YYREEE (reference sequence). The CDR3, as DNA: TGTGCCAGCAGCTCGACTAGCGGGAGTCACGAGCAGTACTTC. Amino acids: CASSSTSGSHEQYF.

This clonotype was counted only a few times. The rearrangement joins TRBV12-3 or TRBV12-4 to TRBJ1-3; D gene unclear. This CDR3 is built from 18 residues. V was shortened by 3 bases and J by 0 bases, with 18 bases between the two germline ends. CDR3 coding DNA: TGTGCCAGCAGTTTTTATCCCCTGCGATCCTCCTCTGGAAACACCATATATTTT. Translating it yields CASSFYPLRSSSGNTIYF.

The V gene is TRBV11-2, the J gene TRBJ2-7, with 7 bases aligning to TRBD1. This CDR3 region has 14 residues. CDR1 and CDR2 from the germline V gene are SGHAT and FQNNGV. Trimming cost V 3 bases and J 1 base; bases outside gene matches: 3. The CDR3 reads CASSFTTGSYEQYF. The CDR3 DNA is TGTGCCAGCAGCTTTACGACAGGGTCCTACGAGCAGTACTTC.

The chain employs TRBV9 and TRBJ2-3; D gene unclear. CDR3 length: 13 residues. Germline V gene data show CDR1 as SGDLS and CDR2 as YYNGEE. V was clipped by 0 bases and J by 6 bases, with 8 bases between them. The CDR3 protein is CASSVAPRDTQYF. Written as DNA, the CDR3 is TGTGCCAGCAGCGTAGCTCCCCGGGATACGCAGTATTTT.

The chain is built from TRBV5-6 and TRBJ2-1; D is perhaps TRBD2 (6 bases). V lost 0 bases and J 6 bases, leaving 19 bases between the germline ends. Germline CDR1 and CDR2: SGHDT and YYEEEE. The CDR3 has 17 residues. The CDR3 nucleotides read TGTGCCAGCAGCTTGGACACCGAAGCGGGTGGGCTCAATGAGCAGTTCTTC. Protein product: CASSLDTEAGGLNEQFF.

The chain carries TRBV12-3 or TRBV12-4 and TRBJ2-5, with D possibly being TRBD1 (5 bases). Trimming shortened V by 7 bases and J by 1 base, and 10 bases separated the two germline ends. The CDR3 spans 13 residues. In DNA, the CDR3 is TGTGCCAGCAACCCGGACACCCAAGAGACCCAGTACTTC. As protein: CASNPDTQETQYF.

This clonotype has a count of ten or more. This chain uses TRBV23-1 with TRBJ2-3; 10 positions agree with TRBD1. TRBV23-1 is labeled an ORF, and its function is uncertain. V lost 2 bases and J lost 1; bases outside the gene matches: 9. The CDR3 is made up of 18 amino acids. CDR3 DNA sequence: TGCGCCAGCAGTCAAAAGACAGGGGGCGGCTGTGGCACAGATACGCAGTATTTT. Amino acids: CASSQKTGGGCGTDTQYF.

The chain has TRBV1 and TRBJ2-5; the D call TRBD1 from the table was never checked on the DNA. TRBV1 is a listed pseudogene. The CDR3 totals 16 residues. The CDR3 spells CTSSHSAGTLEETQYF. The CDR3, as DNA: TGCACCAGCAGCCATTCAGCCGGGACCCTTGAAGAGACCCAGTACTTC.

The V gene is TRBV9, the J gene TRBJ2-6, with 10 positions matching TRBD2. This CDR3 is 18 amino acids long. The V gene end was trimmed by 4 bases and the J gene end by 1 base; junction bases not matched to a gene: 8. Germline-derived CDR1 and CDR2 are SGDLS and YYNGEE. Here the CDR3 DNA reads TGTGCCAGCAGCCCCCGACTAGCGGGTATATCTGGGGCCAACGTCCTGACTTTC. This gives the protein CASSPRLAGISGANVLTF.